The clone carrying this T cell receptor (beta chain) has ten or more counts. This sample was included in a study of spatial heterogeneity in lung cancer. The overall study: Consistently, beta-chain sequences turned up in larger numbers than alpha-chain sequences did.

Time point described: sample taken at primary tumor resection. Untreated early-stage non-small cell lung cancer patients, 72 in total, were the donors. Sequencing covered unsorted whole RNA taken from tumor, nontumor lung or frozen PBMC. The V gene's germline CDR1 is MDHEN and CDR2 SYDVKM. V was trimmed by 6 bases and J by 3 bases, leaving 13 bases between them. There are 14 residues in the CDR3. Every TCR cDNA molecule bore a unique molecular identifier. TCRdb redid the calling of the 5' RACE reads with MiXCR, one entry per CDR3 protein. Of some 40,000 distinct CDR3 sequences listed, 5% to 6.5% are singletons.

This specimen consisted of PBMCs, obtained at surgery. The TCR was taken from a female donor with early-stage non-small cell lung cancer. This rearrangement joins TRBV28 to TRBJ2-3; no clear D. This CDR3 is CASSATPTTDTQYF. In nucleotides, the CDR3 is TGTGCCAGCAGCGCCACCCCGACGACAGATACGCAGTATTTT.